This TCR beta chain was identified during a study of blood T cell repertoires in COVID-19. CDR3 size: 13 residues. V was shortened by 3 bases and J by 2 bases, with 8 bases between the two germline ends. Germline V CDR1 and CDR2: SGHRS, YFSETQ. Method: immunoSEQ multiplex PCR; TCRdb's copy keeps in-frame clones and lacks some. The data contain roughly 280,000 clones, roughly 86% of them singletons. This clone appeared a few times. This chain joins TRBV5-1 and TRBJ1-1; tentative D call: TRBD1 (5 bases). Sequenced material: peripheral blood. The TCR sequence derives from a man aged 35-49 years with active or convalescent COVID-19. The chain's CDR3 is CASSYDSNTEAFF. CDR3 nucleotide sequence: TGCGCCAGCAGCTATGACAGTAACACTGAAGCTTTCTTT.